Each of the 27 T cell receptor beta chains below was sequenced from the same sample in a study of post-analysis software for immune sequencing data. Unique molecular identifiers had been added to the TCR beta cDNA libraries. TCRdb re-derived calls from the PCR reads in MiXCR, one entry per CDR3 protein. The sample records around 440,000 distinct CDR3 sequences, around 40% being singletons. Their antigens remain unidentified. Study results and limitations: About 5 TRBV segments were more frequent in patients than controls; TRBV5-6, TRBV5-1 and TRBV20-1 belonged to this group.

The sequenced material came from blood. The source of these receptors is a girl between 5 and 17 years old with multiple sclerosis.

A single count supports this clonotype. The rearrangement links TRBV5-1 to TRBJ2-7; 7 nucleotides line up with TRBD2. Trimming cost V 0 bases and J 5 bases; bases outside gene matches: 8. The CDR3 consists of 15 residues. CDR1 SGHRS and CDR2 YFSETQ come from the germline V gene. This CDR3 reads CASSLALGGSHEQYF. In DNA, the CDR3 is TGCGCCAGCAGCTTGGCATTGGGCGGGAGCCACGAGCAGTACTTC.

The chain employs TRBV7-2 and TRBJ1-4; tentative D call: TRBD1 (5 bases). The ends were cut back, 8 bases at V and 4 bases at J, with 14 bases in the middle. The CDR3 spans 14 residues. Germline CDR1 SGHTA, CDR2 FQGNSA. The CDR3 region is CASRSGRGNEKLFF. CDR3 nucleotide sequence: TGTGCCAGCCGATCGGGACGGGGTAATGAAAAACTGTTTTTT.

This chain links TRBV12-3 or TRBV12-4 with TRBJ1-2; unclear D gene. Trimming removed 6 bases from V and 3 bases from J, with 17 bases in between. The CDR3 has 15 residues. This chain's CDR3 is CASSSHGQTYYGYTF. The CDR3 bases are TGTGCCAGCAGCTCCCACGGGCAAACCTACTATGGCTACACCTTC.

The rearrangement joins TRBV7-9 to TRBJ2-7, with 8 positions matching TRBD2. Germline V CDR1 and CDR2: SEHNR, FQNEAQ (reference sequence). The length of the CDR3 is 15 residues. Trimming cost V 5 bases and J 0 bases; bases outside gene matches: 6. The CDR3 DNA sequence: TGTGCCAGCAGCCCACACCTAGCGGGCTCCTACGAGCAGTACTTC. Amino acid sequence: CASSPHLAGSYEQYF.

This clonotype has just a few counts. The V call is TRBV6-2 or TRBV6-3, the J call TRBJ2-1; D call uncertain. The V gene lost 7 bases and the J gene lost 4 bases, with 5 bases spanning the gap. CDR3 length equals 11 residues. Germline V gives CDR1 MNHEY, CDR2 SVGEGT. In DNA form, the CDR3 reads TGTGCCAGCAAGATATACAATGAGCAGTTCTTC. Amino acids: CASKIYNEQFF.

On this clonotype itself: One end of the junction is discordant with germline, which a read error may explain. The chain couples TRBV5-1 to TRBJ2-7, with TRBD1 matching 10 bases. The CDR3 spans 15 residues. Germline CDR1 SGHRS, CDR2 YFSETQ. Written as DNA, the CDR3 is TGCGCTAGCAGCTGGGATCCGGGACAGGGGTACGAGCAGTACTTC. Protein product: CASSWDPGQGYEQYF.

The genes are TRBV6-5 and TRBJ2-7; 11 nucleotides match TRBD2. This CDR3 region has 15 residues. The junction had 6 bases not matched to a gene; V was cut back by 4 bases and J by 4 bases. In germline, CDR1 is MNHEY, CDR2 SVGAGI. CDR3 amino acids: CASSSLAGGGYEQYF. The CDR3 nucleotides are TGTGCCAGCAGTTCGCTAGCGGGAGGAGGGTACGAGCAGTACTTC.

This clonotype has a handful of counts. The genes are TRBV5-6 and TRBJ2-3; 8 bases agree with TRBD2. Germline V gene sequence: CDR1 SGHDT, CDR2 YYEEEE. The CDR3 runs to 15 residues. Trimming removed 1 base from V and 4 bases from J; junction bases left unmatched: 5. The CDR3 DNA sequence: TGTGCCAGCAGCTTGAATAGCGGGACCGCAGATACGCAGTATTTT. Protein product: CASSLNSGTADTQYF. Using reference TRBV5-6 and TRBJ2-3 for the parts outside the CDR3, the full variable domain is DAGVTQSPTHLIKTRGQQVTLRCSPKSGHDTVSWYQQALGQGPQFIFQYYEEEERQRGNFPDRFSGHQFPNYSSELNVNALLLGDSALYLCASSLNSGTADTQYFGPGTRLTVL.

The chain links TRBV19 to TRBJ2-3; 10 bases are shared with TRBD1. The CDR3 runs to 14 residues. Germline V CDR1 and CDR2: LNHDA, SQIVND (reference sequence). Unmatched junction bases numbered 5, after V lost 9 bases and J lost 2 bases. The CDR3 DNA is TGTGCCAGCTGGACAGGGGGATACACAGATACGCAGTATTTT. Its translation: CASWTGGYTDTQYF.

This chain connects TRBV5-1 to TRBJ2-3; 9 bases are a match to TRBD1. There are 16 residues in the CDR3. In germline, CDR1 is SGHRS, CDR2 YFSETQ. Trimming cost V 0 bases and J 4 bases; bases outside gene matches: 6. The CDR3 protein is CASSLAWTGAADTQYF. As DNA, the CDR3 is TGCGCCAGCAGCTTGGCCTGGACAGGGGCTGCAGATACGCAGTATTTT.

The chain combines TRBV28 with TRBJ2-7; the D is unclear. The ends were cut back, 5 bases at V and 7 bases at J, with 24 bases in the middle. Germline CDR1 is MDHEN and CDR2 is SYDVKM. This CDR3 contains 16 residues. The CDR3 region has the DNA TGTGCCAGCAGTGTAGACTCGGACCCCCTAGTGAATGAGCAGTACTTC. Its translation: CASSVDSDPLVNEQYF. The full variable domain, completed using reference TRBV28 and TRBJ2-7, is DVKVTQSSRYLVKRTGEKVFLECVQDMDHENMFWYRQDPGLGLRLIYFSYDVKMKEKGDIPEGYSVSREKKERFSLILESASTNQTSMYLCASSVDSDPLVNEQYFGPGTRLTVT.

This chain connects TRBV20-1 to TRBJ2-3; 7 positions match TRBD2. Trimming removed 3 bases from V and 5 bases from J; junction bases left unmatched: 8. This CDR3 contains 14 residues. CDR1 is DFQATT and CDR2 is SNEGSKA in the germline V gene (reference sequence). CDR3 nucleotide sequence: TGCAGTGCTAGGGCCGCAGGGAGGGGAGATACGCAGTATTTT. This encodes CSARAAGRGDTQYF.

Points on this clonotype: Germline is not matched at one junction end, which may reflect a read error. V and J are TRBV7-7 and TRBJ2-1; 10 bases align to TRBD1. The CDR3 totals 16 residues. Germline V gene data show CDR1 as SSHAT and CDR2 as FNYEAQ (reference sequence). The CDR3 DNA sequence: TGTGCTAGCAGCTTAGGGACAGGGGTTTCCTACAATGAGCAGTTCTTC. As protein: CASSLGTGVSYNEQFF.

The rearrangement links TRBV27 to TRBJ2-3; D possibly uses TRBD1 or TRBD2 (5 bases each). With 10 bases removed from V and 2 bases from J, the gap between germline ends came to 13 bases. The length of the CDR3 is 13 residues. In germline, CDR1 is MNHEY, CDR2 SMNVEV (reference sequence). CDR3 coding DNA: TGTGCCAAAGGGGAGCCACCCACAGATACGCAGTATTTT. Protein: CAKGEPPTDTQYF.

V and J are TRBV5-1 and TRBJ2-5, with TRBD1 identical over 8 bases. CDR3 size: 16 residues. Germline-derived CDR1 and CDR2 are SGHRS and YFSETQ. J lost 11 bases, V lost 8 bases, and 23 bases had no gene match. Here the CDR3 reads CASKPLQGANYNEQYF. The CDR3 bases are TGCGCCAGTAAACCCCTCCAGGGGGCGAACTACAATGAGCAGTACTTC.

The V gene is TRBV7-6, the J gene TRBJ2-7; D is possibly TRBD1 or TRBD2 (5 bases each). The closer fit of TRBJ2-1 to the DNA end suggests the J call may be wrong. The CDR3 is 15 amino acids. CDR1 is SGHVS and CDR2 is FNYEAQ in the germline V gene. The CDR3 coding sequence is TGTGCCAGCAGCCCGGGACGACTGAGCTCCTACGAGCAGTTCTTC. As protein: CASSPGRLSSYEQFF.

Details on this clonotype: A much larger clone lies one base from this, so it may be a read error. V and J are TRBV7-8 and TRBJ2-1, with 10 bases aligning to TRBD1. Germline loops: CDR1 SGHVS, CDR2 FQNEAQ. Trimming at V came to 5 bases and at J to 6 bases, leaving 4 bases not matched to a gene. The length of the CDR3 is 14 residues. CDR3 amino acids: CASSRDRGGNEQFF. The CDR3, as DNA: TGTGCCAGCAGCCGGGACAGGGGTGGCAATGAGCAGTTCTTC.

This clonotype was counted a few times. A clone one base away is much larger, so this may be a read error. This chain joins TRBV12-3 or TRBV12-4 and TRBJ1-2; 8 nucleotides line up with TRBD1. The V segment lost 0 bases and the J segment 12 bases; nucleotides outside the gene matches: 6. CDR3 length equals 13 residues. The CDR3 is CASSLATGVGHTF. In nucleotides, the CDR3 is TGTGCCAGCAGTTTAGCGACAGGGGTCGGCCACACCTTC.

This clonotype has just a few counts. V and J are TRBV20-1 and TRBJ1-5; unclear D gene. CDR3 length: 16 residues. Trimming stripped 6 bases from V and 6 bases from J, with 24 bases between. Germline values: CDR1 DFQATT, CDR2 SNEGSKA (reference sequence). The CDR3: CSATGVTKGKGQPQHF. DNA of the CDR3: TGCAGTGCAACGGGCGTGACTAAAGGAAAGGGTCAGCCCCAGCATTTT.

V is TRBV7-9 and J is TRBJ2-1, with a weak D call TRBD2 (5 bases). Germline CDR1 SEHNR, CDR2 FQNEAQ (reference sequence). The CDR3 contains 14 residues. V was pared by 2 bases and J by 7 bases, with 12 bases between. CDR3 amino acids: CASSLLRGINEQFF. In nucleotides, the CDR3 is TGTGCCAGCAGCTTATTGAGAGGGATTAATGAGCAGTTCTTC.

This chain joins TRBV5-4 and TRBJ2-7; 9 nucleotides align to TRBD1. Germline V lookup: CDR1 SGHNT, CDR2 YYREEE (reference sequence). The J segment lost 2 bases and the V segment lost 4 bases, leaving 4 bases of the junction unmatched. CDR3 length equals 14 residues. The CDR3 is CASSRDRVPYEQYF. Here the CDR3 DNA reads TGTGCCAGCAGCCGGGACAGGGTCCCCTACGAGCAGTACTTC. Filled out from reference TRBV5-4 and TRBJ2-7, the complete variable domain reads ETGVTQSPTHLIKTRGQQVTLRCSSQSGHNTVSWYQQALGQGPQFIFQYYREEENGRGNFPPRFSGLQFPNYSSELNVNALELDDSALYLCASSRDRVPYEQYFGPGTRLTVT.

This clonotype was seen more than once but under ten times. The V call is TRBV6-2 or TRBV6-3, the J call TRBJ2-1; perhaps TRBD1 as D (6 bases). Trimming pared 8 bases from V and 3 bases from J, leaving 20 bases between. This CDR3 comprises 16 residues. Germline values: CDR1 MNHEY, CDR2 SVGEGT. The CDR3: CASHQGTHYNYNEQFF. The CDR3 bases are TGTGCCAGCCATCAGGGGACACACTATAACTACAATGAGCAGTTCTTC.

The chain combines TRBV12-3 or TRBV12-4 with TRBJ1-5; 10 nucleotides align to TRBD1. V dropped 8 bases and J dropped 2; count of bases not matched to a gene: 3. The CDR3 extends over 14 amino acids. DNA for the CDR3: TGTGCCAGCGGACAGGGGGATGGCAATCAGCCCCAGCATTTT. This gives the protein CASGQGDGNQPQHF.

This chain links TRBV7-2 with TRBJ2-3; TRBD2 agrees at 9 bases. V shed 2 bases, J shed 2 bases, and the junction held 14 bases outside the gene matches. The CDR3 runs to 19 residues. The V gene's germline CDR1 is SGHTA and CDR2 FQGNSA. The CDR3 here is CASSLPGTSLPDPTDTQYF. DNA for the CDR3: TGTGCCAGCAGCTTACCTGGGACTAGCCTTCCCGACCCCACAGATACGCAGTATTTT.

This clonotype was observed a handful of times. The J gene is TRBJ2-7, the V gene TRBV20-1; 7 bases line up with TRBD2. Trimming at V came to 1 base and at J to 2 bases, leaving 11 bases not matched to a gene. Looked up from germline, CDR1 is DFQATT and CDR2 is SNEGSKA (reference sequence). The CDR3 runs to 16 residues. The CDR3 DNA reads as TGCAGTGCTAGAGCCCCCTGGCTAGCGGATGCCTACGAGCAGTACTTC. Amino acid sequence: CSARAPWLADAYEQYF.

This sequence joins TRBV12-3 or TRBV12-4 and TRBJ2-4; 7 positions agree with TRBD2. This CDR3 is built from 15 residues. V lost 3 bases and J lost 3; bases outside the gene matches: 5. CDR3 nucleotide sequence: TGTGCCAGCAGTTTTCAGCGGGAAGGCAAAAACATTCAGTACTTC. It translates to CASSFQREGKNIQYF.

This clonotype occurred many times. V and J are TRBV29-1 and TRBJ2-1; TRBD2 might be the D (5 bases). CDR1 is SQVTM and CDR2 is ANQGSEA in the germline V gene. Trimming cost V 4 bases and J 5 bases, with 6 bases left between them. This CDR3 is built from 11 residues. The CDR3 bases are TGCAGCGTTGTCGGGGACAATGAGCAGTTCTTC. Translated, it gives CSVVGDNEQFF.